This T cell receptor (beta chain) emerged from a study of blood T cell repertoires in COVID-19. Study at large: Some COVID-19 samples were acute and others convalescent; all came from the United States, Italy and Spain. Nucleic acid was either cDNA or gDNA, and it came from T cells, B-cell-depleted T cells, or PBMCs.

The CDR3 is 15 residues long. The V and J ends lost 4 bases and 10 bases respectively, with 19 bases between them. Germline loops: CDR1 SGHVS, CDR2 FNYEAQ. Methods used by the authors: Amplification of reference gene primers provided the estimated nucleated cell counts. The protocol was immunoSEQ multiplex PCR, while the TCRdb copy is restricted to in-frame clones and leaves out a portion. D and trimming were read from the DNA, whereas the V and J calls and clone size are those reported in that table. The sample lists about 210,000 clones, around three quarters occurring once. The specimen was peripheral blood. This sequence was found in a woman in her 70s with acute or convalescent COVID-19. The rearrangement links TRBV7-6 to TRBJ1-4; a weak D match, TRBD1 (5 bases). The DNA of the CDR3 is TGTGCCAGCAGCTCTGGTCAACCTGGGGGGGGAAAACTGTTTTTT. Translated, it gives CASSSGQPGGGKLFF.